This is a list of T cell receptor beta chains from one sample in a study of Ad26.COV2.S vaccination and SARS-CoV-2 variants. Only in-frame clones appear in the TCRdb table, and some are missing; sequencing was by immunoSEQ multiplex PCR. The data contain 200,000 to 300,000 clones, roughly 88% of them singletons. The sample here was peripheral blood, taken in a trial of Ad26.COV2.S vaccine versus placebo. All receptors come from a person aged 18-65 years who received the Ad26.COV2.S COVID-19 vaccine or a placebo. The CDR3 runs from the conserved cysteine through the conserved F or W. A D gene is named only where the DNA matches it firmly. Clone size appears in some rows only: once, few, many, or a class for an expanded clone.

V	J	size	D	CDR3	DNA
TRBV4-1	TRBJ2-5	.	TRBD2	CASSHPKAGGTTWETQYF	TGCGCCAGCAGCCATCCGAAAGCGGGGGGAACCACTTGGGAGACCCAGTACTTC
TRBV30	TRBJ1-5	.	.	CAWSPGAGKQPQHF	TGTGCCTGGAGTCCCGGGGCAGGGAAACAGCCCCAGCATTTT
TRBV2	TRBJ1-5	.	.	CASKGGLGLMAGPQHF	TGTGCCAGCAAGGGGGGGTTGGGACTCATGGCCGGGCCCCAGCATTTT
TRBV6-5	TRBJ1-1	.	.	CASSLNSPLNTEAFF	TGTGCCAGCAGCCTAAATAGCCCGTTGAACACTGAAGCTTTCTTT
TRBV5-1	TRBJ2-7	.	.	CASSASGAPSYEQYF	TGCGCCAGCAGCGCCTCAGGAGCCCCCTCCTACGAGCAGTACTTC
TRBV5-1	TRBJ2-7	once	.	CASSLGIDSSYEQYF	TGCGCCAGCAGCCTAGGGATAGACAGCTCCTACGAGCAGTACTTC
TRBV5-1	TRBJ2-4	.	.	CASSWGAPGPYIQYF	TGCGCCAGCAGCTGGGGGGCGCCTGGCCCCTACATTCAGTACTTC
TRBV7-9	TRBJ2-7	.	.	CASSPSYEQYF	TGTGCCAGCAGCCCCTCCTACGAGCAGTACTTC
TRBV30	TRBJ1-6	once	.	CAWRTTGGSSYNSPLHF	TGTGCCTGGAGGACCACTGGGGGGAGCTCCTATAATTCACCCCTCCACTTT
TRBV11-1	TRBJ1-1	.	.	CASRPPGAVLNTEAFF	TGTGCCAGCAGACCCCCGGGCGCCGTTTTGAACACTGAAGCTTTCTTT
TRBV15	TRBJ1-1	.	.	CATSRDNLGTEAFF	TGTGCCACCAGCAGAGATAACCTTGGCACTGAAGCTTTCTTT
TRBV9	TRBJ2-7	.	.	CASSPGTSGYEQYF	TGTGCCAGCAGTCCCGGGACATCTGGTTACGAGCAGTACTTC
TRBV5-1	TRBJ2-1	.	TRBD1	CASTLGQVYNEQFF	TGCGCCAGCACCTTGGGACAGGTGTACAATGAGCAGTTCTTC
TRBV7-9	TRBJ2-7	.	.	CASSSTYEQYF	TGTGCCAGCAGCAGTACATACGAGCAGTACTTC
TRBV5-1	TRBJ1-2	.	.	CASSLGGLGNGYTF	TGCGCCAGCAGCTTGGGGGGCCTCGGGAATGGCTACACCTTC
TRBV5-8	TRBJ2-7	.	.	CASSRRHYEQYF	TGTGCCAGCAGCCGGAGACACTACGAGCAGTACTTC
TRBV5-8	TRBJ1-1	.	.	CASSTSLTTRPEAFF	TGTGCCAGCAGCACCTCATTGACGACTAGGCCTGAAGCTTTCTTT
TRBV11-3	TRBJ2-3	few	TRBD1	CASSARTGGLADTQYF	TGTGCCAGCAGCGCCCGGACAGGGGGATTGGCCGATACGCAGTATTTT
TRBV19	TRBJ1-5	.	TRBD1	CASQQQGFNQPQHF	TGTGCCAGCCAACAACAGGGGTTCAATCAGCCCCAGCATTTT
TRBV6-6	TRBJ2-1	.	.	CASSPSLAGVDNEQFF	TGTGCCAGCAGTCCATCACTGGCGGGTGTGGACAATGAGCAGTTCTTC
TRBV10-3	TRBJ2-3	once	.	CATLGPGTDTQYF	TGTGCCACCTTAGGTCCAGGGACAGATACGCAGTATTTT
TRBV5-1	TRBJ1-3	.	.	CASSLLGGIYGNTIYF	TGCGCCAGCAGCTTGTTGGGGGGTATTTATGGAAACACCATATATTTT
TRBV18	TRBJ2-7	.	TRBD1	CASEYQGQGLYEQYF	TGTGCCAGCGAATACCAGGGACAGGGGCTCTACGAACAGTACTTC
TRBV5-1	TRBJ2-2	.	TRBD2	CASSLNGGGAVGELFF	TGCGCCAGCAGCTTAAATGGCGGGGGGGCCGTCGGGGAGCTGTTTTTT
TRBV2	TRBJ2-1	.	.	CASTDPGYEQFF	TGTGCCAGCACCGACCCGGGTTATGAGCAGTTCTTC
TRBV7-2	TRBJ1-5	.	.	CASTNGRDQPQHF	TGTGCCAGCACCAACGGAAGGGATCAGCCCCAGCATTTT
TRBV2	TRBJ2-3	.	.	CASRNSLLHTDTQYF	TGTGCCAGCAGAAACAGCCTACTCCACACAGATACGCAGTATTTT
TRBV7-9	TRBJ2-1	.	.	CASIAWGEAHEQFF	TGTGCCAGCATCGCCTGGGGGGAGGCCCATGAGCAGTTCTTC
TRBV19	TRBJ1-5	.	.	CASSLLLVGDYSNQPQHF	TGTGCCAGTAGTCTCCTCTTGGTGGGGGATTATAGCAATCAGCCCCAGCATTTT
TRBV10-2	TRBJ1-2	.	.	CASSDAGYGYTF	TGCGCCAGCAGTGATGCAGGGTATGGCTACACCTTC
TRBV14	TRBJ2-7	.	TRBD1	CASSPRQGGYEQYF	TGTGCCAGCAGCCCCCGACAGGGGGGATACGAGCAGTACTTC
TRBV4-3	TRBJ2-3	once	.	CASSQDLAGTTSSTDTQYF	TGCGCCAGCAGCCAAGATCTCGCGGGAACTACTTCTAGCACAGATACGCAGTATTTT
TRBV29-1	TRBJ2-1	few	.	CSVDSPTGSGYNEQFF	TGCAGCGTTGACAGCCCCACAGGGTCGGGGTACAATGAGCAGTTCTTC
TRBV30	TRBJ1-5	.	.	CALGRGSQQPQHF	TGTGCCTTGGGCAGGGGATCTCAGCAGCCCCAGCATTTT
TRBV7-9	TRBJ1-6	.	.	CASSLIGVGSSPLHF	TGTGCCAGCAGCTTGATCGGGGTCGGATCCTCACCCCTCCACTTT
TRBV14	TRBJ1-2	few	.	CASSQDRNYGYTF	TGTGCCAGCAGCCAAGACAGGAACTATGGCTACACCTTC
TRBV7-8	TRBJ2-3	medium-sized	.	CASSLRISPDTQYF	TGTGCCAGCAGCTTACGGATTAGTCCAGATACGCAGTATTTT
TRBV5-4	TRBJ2-2	.	.	CASSPTYTGELFF	TGTGCCAGCAGCCCGACTTACACCGGGGAGCTGTTTTTT
TRBV10-2	TRBJ1-6	.	.	CASSEGDLSYNSPLHF	TGCGCCAGCAGTGAGGGGGATCTATCATATAATTCACCCCTCCACTTT